The 29 T cell receptor beta chains presented below share a single source sample, sequenced in a study of blood T cell repertoires in COVID-19. Clones were read by immunoSEQ multiplex PCR, and TCRdb kept only the in-frame ones, dropping some. This sample has some 160,000 clones, with 80% found just once. Sequences were obtained from peripheral blood. The receptors stem from a man aged 65 to 85 with active or convalescent COVID-19.

The J gene is TRBJ2-7, the V gene TRBV5-6; weak D call: TRBD2 (7 bases). The ends were cut back, 2 bases at V and 0 bases at J, with 18 bases in the middle. CDR3 length: 17 amino acids. Germline V CDR1 and CDR2: SGHDT, YYEEEE. CDR3 loop: CASSFARGAGHSYEQYF. The CDR3 region has the DNA TGTGCCAGCAGCTTCGCTCGGGGGGCCGGTCACTCCTACGAGCAGTACTTC.

The gene calls are TRBV6-5 and TRBJ1-5, with a weak D call TRBD1 (5 bases). The V end lost 9 bases, the J end lost 0 bases, and 9 bases lay between the germline ends. From germline, CDR1 is MNHEY and CDR2 SVGAGI. CDR3 length: 13 amino acids. This CDR3 reads CASQGDSNQPQHF. The CDR3 DNA is TGTGCCAGTCAAGGGGATAGCAATCAGCCCCAGCATTTT.

This rearrangement joins TRBV6-1 to TRBJ2-1; the D gene is possibly TRBD2 (5 bases). CDR3 size: 16 residues. CDR1 and CDR2 from the germline V gene are MNHNS and SASEGT. Between the trimmed V and J ends, which lost 3 bases and 0 bases, there was a span of 12 bases. CDR3 sequence: CASSEALVRSYNEQFF. The DNA of the CDR3 is TGTGCCAGCAGTGAGGCACTAGTCCGCTCCTACAATGAGCAGTTCTTC.

The chain uses TRBV4-2 and TRBJ2-7; 7 bases are a match to TRBD1. V gave up 0 bases and J gave up 7 bases; unmatched junction bases: 9. CDR3 length equals 15 residues. The germline V gene has CDR1 LGHNA and CDR2 YNFKEQ. The CDR3 sequence: CASSQERQGWEEQYF. Here the CDR3 DNA reads TGTGCCAGCAGCCAAGAAAGACAGGGTTGGGAAGAGCAGTACTTC.

The V call is TRBV5-1, the J call TRBJ1-2; possibly TRBD1 for D (5 bases). The CDR3 spans 16 residues. V lost 0 bases and J 8 bases, leaving 20 bases between the germline ends. Germline CDR1 is SGHRS and CDR2 is YFSETQ. CDR3 region: CASSLEAAGTPVGYTF. The CDR3 DNA is TGCGCCAGCAGCTTGGAGGCGGCGGGGACTCCGGTCGGCTACACCTTC.

This clone occurred once. The chain employs TRBV11-3 and TRBJ2-5; 10 bases fit TRBD2. CDR1 SGHNT and CDR2 YENEEA come from the germline V gene. This CDR3 region has 15 residues. V lost 3 bases to trimming and J lost 4 bases; unmatched junction nucleotides: 5. CDR3 DNA: TGTGCCAGCAGCTTTGGACTAGCGGCAGGAGAGACCCAGTACTTC. Translation gives CASSFGLAAGETQYF.

For this clone: Germline is not matched at one junction end, which may reflect a read error. The J gene is TRBJ1-2, the V gene TRBV6-5; TRBD1 is a possible D gene (5 bases). CDR1 MNHEY and CDR2 SVGAGI come from the germline V gene. The CDR3 extends over 15 amino acids. The chain's CDR3 is CASSRGGTQIYGYTF. CDR3 DNA sequence: TGTGCCAGCAGCCGGGGGGGTACCCAAATCTATGGCTACACCTTT.

V usage is TRBV18 and J usage is TRBJ2-3; D gene ambiguous. CDR3 size: 13 residues. V lost 8 bases, J lost 0 bases, and 9 bases lay in between. Germline values: CDR1 KGHSH, CDR2 LQKENI. The chain's CDR3 is CASRQISTDTQYF. The CDR3 DNA sequence: TGTGCCAGCCGCCAGATTAGCACAGATACGCAGTATTTT.

The chain carries TRBV6-2 or TRBV6-3 and TRBJ1-5; a weak D match, TRBD1 (6 bases). CDR1 and CDR2 (germline): MNHEY, SVGEGT. The CDR3 spans 17 residues. Deletions cut 5 bases from V and 3 bases from J, with 20 bases between. Written as DNA, the CDR3 is TGTGCCAGCAGTACGGGCCCCAGGGGAATAAACAATCAGCCCCAGCATTTT. Amino acid sequence: CASSTGPRGINNQPQHF.

The chain uses TRBV2 and TRBJ1-2; D unclear. The V gene's germline CDR1 is SNHLY and CDR2 FYNNEI. V shed 7 bases and J shed 7 bases, with 16 bases lying between them. The CDR3 is 13 residues long. CDR3 amino acids: CASKFEGSLGYTF. CDR3 sequence (DNA): TGTGCCAGCAAATTCGAGGGTTCACTTGGCTACACCTTC.

The chain recombines TRBV7-2 with TRBJ2-7; 8 positions agree with TRBD2. The CDR3 runs 12 residues. Germline loops: CDR1 SGHTA, CDR2 FQGNSA. J lost 12 bases, V lost 3 bases, and 7 bases had no gene match. The CDR3 coding sequence is TGTGCCAGCAGCTTCGGGAGGGGACTGACGTACTTC. The encoded protein is CASSFGRGLTYF.

This clone came up once. CDR3 bases: TGTGCCAGCAAATCCGGGACAGACTACAATCAGCCCCAGCATTTT. It encodes CASKSGTDYNQPQHF. The chain has TRBV6-5 and TRBJ1-5, with 7 bases identical to TRBD1. With V trimmed by 7 bases and J by 3 bases, 9 bases remained unmatched. The CDR3 spans 15 residues. Germline V gene lookup returns CDR1 MNHEY and CDR2 SVGAGI.

This clone was counted only a few times. This chain links TRBV14 with TRBJ2-1; TRBD2 matches 8 bases. This CDR3 region has 16 residues. V shed 4 bases and J 4 bases; nucleotides not matched to a gene: 9. Germline loops: CDR1 SGHDN, CDR2 FVKESK. The CDR3 bases are TGTGCCAGCAGCCCGTTTTTCGTAGCGGGGTACAATGAGCAGTTCTTC. It specifies CASSPFFVAGYNEQFF.

The chain combines TRBV20-1 with TRBJ1-2; 8 nucleotides line up with TRBD1. J was trimmed by 5 bases and V by 3 bases; bases with no gene match: 8. Germline CDR1 is DFQATT and CDR2 is SNEGSKA (reference sequence). The CDR3 extends over 14 amino acids. CDR3 sequence reads: CSASAGGGWYGYTF. The CDR3 bases are TGCAGTGCTAGTGCAGGGGGCGGGTGGTATGGCTACACCTTC.

The J gene is TRBJ1-3, the V gene TRBV6-6, with TRBD1 as a possible D gene (6 bases). The germline CDR1 and CDR2 sequences are MNHNY and SVGAGI (reference sequence). With 5 bases removed from V and 6 bases from J, the gap between germline ends came to 11 bases. The CDR3 is 13 residues long. CDR3 protein: CASSDGQTNTIYF. Here the CDR3 DNA reads TGTGCCAGCAGTGACGGACAGACAAACACCATATATTTT.

Only a few counts were recorded for this clone. The genes are TRBV10-3 and TRBJ2-6; D is perhaps TRBD2 (6 bases). From germline, CDR1 is ENHRY and CDR2 SYGVKD. Trimming stripped 3 bases from V and 3 bases from J, with 6 bases between. CDR3 size: 14 residues. The DNA for the CDR3 is TGTGCCATCAGTGACGGGAGTGGGGCCAACGTCCTGACTTTC. It translates to CAISDGSGANVLTF.

This clone has just a few counts. The rearrangement links TRBV2 to TRBJ1-4; no reliable D call. This CDR3 is 14 amino acids long. CDR1 and CDR2 from the germline V gene are SNHLY and FYNNEI. Trimming removed 0 bases at V and 11 bases at J, with 13 bases between. The CDR3 reads CASSEATLQNKLFF. The CDR3, as DNA: TGTGCCAGCAGTGAAGCTACCTTACAGAATAAACTGTTTTTT.

V and J are TRBV19 and TRBJ1-5, with TRBD1 matching 9 bases. Per the germline V gene, CDR1 is LNHDA and CDR2 is SQIVND (reference sequence). Unmatched junction bases numbered 6, after V lost 1 base and J lost 5 bases. This CDR3 has 16 residues. CDR3 sequence: CASSIVTGGGYQPQHF. In DNA, the CDR3 is TGTGCCAGTAGTATAGTGACAGGGGGTGGGTATCAGCCCCAGCATTTT. Based on the CDR3 plus reference TRBV19 and TRBJ1-5, the full variable domain is DGGITQSPKYLFRKEGQNVTLSCEQNLNHDAMYWYRQDPGQGLRLIYYSQIVNDFQKGDIAEGYSVSREKKESFPLTVTSAQKNPTAFYLCASSIVTGGGYQPQHFGDGTRLSIL.

This chain uses TRBV4-3 with TRBJ2-3; perhaps TRBD1 as D (6 bases). V dropped 4 bases and J dropped 7 bases, with 15 bases sitting between them. The CDR3 runs 14 residues. Looked up from germline, CDR1 is LGHNA and CDR2 is YSLEER. DNA for the CDR3: TGCGCCAGCAGCCTCGAGACAGGACCCTATACGCAGTATTTT. Its protein is CASSLETGPYTQYF.

The genes are TRBV6-1 and TRBJ2-1; D is ambiguous. The V end lost 1 base, the J end lost 6 bases, and 4 bases lay between the germline ends. CDR1 and CDR2 from the germline V gene are MNHNS and SASEGT. The length of the CDR3 is 12 residues. The CDR3 is CASSEVINEQFF. For the CDR3, the DNA is TGTGCCAGCAGTGAAGTTATCAATGAGCAGTTCTTC.

V is TRBV6-5 and J is TRBJ1-1, with D perhaps matching TRBD1 (6 bases). Trimming cost V 6 bases and J 1 base, with 12 bases left between them. The CDR3 runs to 14 residues. Germline V lookup: CDR1 MNHEY, CDR2 SVGAGI. In DNA form, the CDR3 reads TGTGCCAGCAGCCTAGGACAGACGAACACTGAAGCTTTCTTT. Translated, it gives CASSLGQTNTEAFF.

This sequence joins TRBV5-1 and TRBJ2-4, with TRBD1 matching over 10 bases. J was trimmed by 6 bases and V by 7 bases; bases with no gene match: 7. The CDR3 totals 14 residues. Germline assignment: CDR1 SGHRS and CDR2 YFSETQ. The CDR3 sequence: CASRAGQGGNIQYF. The CDR3 coding sequence is TGCGCCAGCCGAGCCGGACAGGGGGGAAACATTCAGTACTTC.

V and J are TRBV6-5 and TRBJ2-3, with D possibly being TRBD1 (5 bases). The CDR3 runs 14 residues. CDR1 MNHEY and CDR2 SVGAGI come from the germline V gene. Trimming pared 7 bases from V and 4 bases from J, leaving 15 bases between. The CDR3: CASKSGPKSDTQYF. CDR3 bases: TGTGCCAGCAAATCAGGGCCCAAATCAGATACGCAGTATTTT.

The V gene is TRBV6-2 or TRBV6-3, the J gene TRBJ2-5; TRBD1 matches at 11 bases. In germline, CDR1 is MNHEY, CDR2 SVGEGT. V lost 4 bases, J lost 1 base, and 5 bases stayed unmatched. The CDR3 consists of 16 residues. In nucleotides, the CDR3 is TGTGCCAGCAGTTCAGGACAGGGGGCTTCCCAAGAGACCCAGTACTTC. It yields the protein CASSSGQGASQETQYF.

V usage is TRBV12-3 or TRBV12-4 and J usage is TRBJ1-1; 8 bases agree with TRBD1. This CDR3 region has 13 residues. Trimming at V came to 11 bases and at J to 2 bases, leaving 7 bases not matched to a gene. The CDR3 DNA follows: TGTGCCCAGGGGGCGGGGCACAACACTGAAGCTTTCTTT. Translation gives CAQGAGHNTEAFF.

The V call is TRBV7-9, the J call TRBJ2-1; TRBD2 might be the D (6 bases). The CDR3 length is 14 residues. Between the trimmed V and J ends, which lost 1 base and 7 bases, there was a span of 11 bases. Germline V gives CDR1 SEHNR, CDR2 FQNEAQ (reference sequence). CDR3: CASSLVREANEQFF. CDR3 in DNA: TGTGCCAGCAGCTTAGTCAGGGAGGCTAATGAGCAGTTCTTC.

V usage is TRBV12-5 and J usage is TRBJ1-2, with D unresolved. V was shortened by 2 bases and J by 2 bases, with 12 bases between the two germline ends. This CDR3 has 15 amino acids. The V gene's germline CDR1 is LGHNT and CDR2 FRNRAP. The CDR3 DNA follows: TGTGCTAGTGGTTTGTCCCCGGTCATAAACTATGGCTACACCTTC. It is translated as CASGLSPVINYGYTF.

The V gene is TRBV6-2 or TRBV6-3, the J gene TRBJ1-5; no reliable D call. The CDR3 runs to 13 residues. Germline V gene data show CDR1 as MNHEY and CDR2 as SVGEGT. Trimming took off 4 bases at V and 9 bases at J, with 13 bases between the two ends. CDR3 nucleotide sequence: TGTGCCAGCAGTTCGTACACCGCGGGGCCCCAGCATTTT. Translating it yields CASSSYTAGPQHF.

The chain uses TRBV7-2 and TRBJ2-1; 7 nucleotides line up with TRBD1. This CDR3 spans 15 amino acids. Germline CDR1 is SGHTA and CDR2 is FQGNSA. Unmatched junction bases numbered 6, after V lost 2 bases and J lost 5 bases. DNA for the CDR3: TGTGCCAGCAGCTTACGACAGGGTTCCGACAATGAGCAGTTCTTC. It translates to CASSLRQGSDNEQFF. The variable domain in full, with the rest retrieved from reference TRBV7-2 and TRBJ2-1, is GAGVSQSPSNKVTEKGKDVELRCDPISGHTALYWYRQSLGQGLEFLIYFQGNSAPDKSGLPSDRFSAERTGGSVSTLTIQRTQQEDSAVYLCASSLRQGSDNEQFFGPGTRLTVL.